This T cell receptor (beta chain) was profiled in a study of T cell responses to AZD1222 COVID-19 vaccine. This CDR3 is 13 amino acids long. The V and J ends lost 6 bases and 5 bases respectively, with 11 bases between them. The germline V gene has CDR1 SGHVS and CDR2 FQNEAQ. Sequencing used immunoSEQ multiplex PCR; TCRdb keeps in-frame clones, though not all of them. Here the sample spans some 30,000 clones, less than 90% being singletons. The sequence was obtained from an adult in good health. The genes are TRBV7-8 and TRBJ2-1, with TRBD1 as a possible D gene (5 bases). Specimen: peripheral blood, collected on day 0 of AZD1222 vaccination. CDR3 DNA sequence: TGTGCCAGCAGTTTTACAGGTAACAATGAGCAGTTCTTC. Translation gives CASSFTGNNEQFF.